Following are 28 T cell receptor beta chains from one sample sequenced in a study of cytomegalovirus exposure and HLA in healthy donors (dated by TCRdb to the late 2010s). Receptors were amplified or captured by the immunoSEQ multiplex PCR assay. For the multiplex PCR, a mixture combining 60 forward primers for TCR Vbeta segments and 13 reverse primers for TCR Jbeta segments was used. TCRdb retrieved this table from immuneACCESS and kept in-frame rearrangements only. Not all clones are present; in checked studies, unresolved V genes account for under half, and no reason is known for the remainder. This sample gives about 140,000 clones in total; approximately 78% of them show up just once. Of the sample, roughly 8.2% falls within the top ten clones. The material sequenced was PBMCs. The source is a woman in her 50s in good health and CMV-seropositive.

The V gene is TRBV4-2, the J gene TRBJ2-7; TRBD2 is a possible D gene (6 bases). The CDR3 consists of 16 residues. V was pared by 0 bases and J by 0 bases, with 12 bases between. CDR1 is LGHNA and CDR2 is YNFKEQ in the germline V gene. As DNA, the CDR3 is TGTGCCAGCAGCCAAGAATTAGCGGTTACCTCCTACGAGCAGTACTTC. Its translation: CASSQELAVTSYEQYF.

V usage is TRBV28 and J usage is TRBJ2-7; TRBD2 is a possible D gene (6 bases). This CDR3 has 17 residues. Trimming took 5 bases from V and 0 from J, leaving 20 bases between them. CDR1 and CDR2 from the germline V gene are MDHEN and SYDVKM. CDR3 sequence reads: CASSPLRGSGLSYEQYF. CDR3 sequence (DNA): TGTGCCAGCAGTCCGCTCCGGGGGAGCGGCCTCTCCTACGAGCAGTACTTC. The full variable domain, in which reference TRBV28 and TRBJ2-7 provide the parts outside the CDR3, is DVKVTQSSRYLVKRTGEKVFLECVQDMDHENMFWYRQDPGLGLRLIYFSYDVKMKEKGDIPEGYSVSREKKERFSLILESASTNQTSMYLCASSPLRGSGLSYEQYFGPGTRLTVT.

V gene TRBV19 combines with J gene TRBJ1-5, with 10 bases matching TRBD1. The germline CDR1 and CDR2 sequences are LNHDA and SQIVND (reference sequence). V lost 5 bases and J lost 7; bases outside the gene matches: 5. The CDR3 runs 14 residues. CDR3 nucleotide sequence: TGTGCCAGTAGTGAGGGACAGGGGTTACAGCCCCAGCATTTT. It translates to CASSEGQGLQPQHF.

This chain uses TRBV9 with TRBJ2-2; 7 positions match TRBD2. CDR3 length equals 15 residues. From germline, CDR1 is SGDLS and CDR2 YYNGEE. The trim removed 4 bases at V and 3 bases at J, leaving 6 bases unmatched. The CDR3 here is CASSTNRGDTGELFF. DNA for the CDR3: TGTGCCAGCAGCACGAACCGGGGGGACACCGGGGAGCTGTTTTTT.

The genes are TRBV30 and TRBJ1-4; no firm D call. The germline gives CDR1 GTSNPN, CDR2 SVGIG (reference sequence). Trimming left V 1 base short and J 2 bases short, with 11 bases between. The CDR3 is 15 amino acids. The CDR3 DNA reads as TGTGCCTGGAGTGACACCGCATCCACTAATGAAAAACTGTTTTTT. Its protein product is CAWSDTASTNEKLFF.

The chain employs TRBV7-9 and TRBJ1-6; TRBD1 is a possible D gene (6 bases). Deletions cut 0 bases from V and 9 bases from J, with 15 bases between. The germline CDR1 and CDR2 sequences are SEHNR and FQNEAQ (reference sequence). This CDR3 region has 16 residues. CDR3 region: CASSLASLLRGSPLHF. The CDR3 DNA reads TGTGCCAGCAGCTTAGCTTCACTTCTCAGGGGTTCACCCCTCCACTTT.

The chain is built from TRBV13 and TRBJ2-7; a weak D match, TRBD1 (5 bases). From germline, CDR1 is PRHDT and CDR2 FYEKMQ (reference sequence). The CDR3 is made up of 13 amino acids. The germline V and J ends were trimmed by 5 bases and 4 bases, with 12 bases remaining between them. Here the CDR3 reads CASSPQGLYEQYF. The CDR3 DNA follows: TGTGCCAGCAGCCCCCAGGGTCTATACGAGCAGTACTTC.

This chain joins TRBV5-1 and TRBJ1-2; D unresolved. The V gene's germline CDR1 is SGHRS and CDR2 YFSETQ. The CDR3 length is 15 residues. Deletions cut 0 bases from V and 5 bases from J, with 14 bases between. CDR3 loop: CASSLEGGIGYGYTF. The CDR3 nucleotides read TGCGCCAGCAGCTTGGAAGGAGGCATAGGTTATGGCTACACCTTC.

V usage is TRBV5-1 and J usage is TRBJ1-1, with a weak D call TRBD1 (6 bases). The CDR3 extends over 15 amino acids. The germline CDR1 and CDR2 sequences are SGHRS and YFSETQ. V dropped 3 bases and J dropped 6 bases, with 18 bases sitting between them. For the CDR3, the DNA is TGCGCCAGCAGCTATTACAGGGTCGATGGTTCTGAAGCTTTCTTT. Translated: CASSYYRVDGSEAFF.

The chain links TRBV7-9 to TRBJ1-6; 10 bases align to TRBD1. There are 16 residues in the CDR3. With 5 bases clipped from V and 8 bases from J, the junction kept 9 bases outside the gene matches. Germline CDR1 SEHNR, CDR2 FQNEAQ (reference sequence). The CDR3 reads CASSPYGTGDYSPLHF. The CDR3 DNA reads as TGTGCCAGCAGCCCCTATGGGACAGGGGATTATTCACCCCTCCACTTT. The complete variable domain, with remaining parts taken from reference TRBV7-9 and TRBJ1-6, reads DTGVSQNPRHKITKRGQNVTFRCDPISEHNRLYWYRQTLGQGPEFLTYFQNEAQLEKSRLLSDRFSAERPKGSFSTLEIQRTEQGDSAMYLCASSPYGTGDYSPLHFGNGTRLTVT.

J is TRBJ2-1 and V is TRBV2; the match to TRBD2 covers 11 bases. The CDR3 length is 17 residues. Germline loops: CDR1 SNHLY, CDR2 FYNNEI. V gave up 0 bases and J gave up 2 bases; unmatched junction bases: 3. CDR3 in amino acids: CASSEATSGSTYNEQFF. In DNA, the CDR3 is TGTGCCAGCAGTGAAGCAACTAGCGGGAGTACCTACAATGAGCAGTTCTTC. Variable domain in full (rest from reference TRBV2 and TRBJ2-1): EPEVTQTPSHQVTQMGQEVILRCVPISNHLYFYWYRQILGQKVEFLVSFYNNEISEKSEIFDDQFSVERPDGSNFTLKIRSTKLEDSAMYFCASSEATSGSTYNEQFFGPGTRLTVL.

J is TRBJ1-1 and V is TRBV7-2; 8 bases align to TRBD1. Germline values: CDR1 SGHTA, CDR2 FQGNSA. The CDR3 extends over 19 amino acids. V shed 5 bases and J 5 bases; nucleotides not matched to a gene: 22. CDR3 sequence: CASSPYPSQGAGVRTEAFF. In DNA, the CDR3 is TGTGCCAGCAGCCCATACCCATCCCAGGGGGCGGGGGTTCGGACTGAAGCTTTCTTT.

The chain carries TRBV6-4 and TRBJ2-3; D possibly corresponds to TRBD2 (6 bases). Between the trimmed V and J ends, which lost 4 bases and 4 bases, there was a span of 15 bases. Looked up from germline, CDR1 is MRHNA and CDR2 is SNTAGT. The CDR3 spans 15 residues. The CDR3 sequence: CASSVRAGTADTQYF. In DNA form, the CDR3 reads TGTGCCAGCAGTGTCCGTGCGGGAACGGCAGATACGCAGTATTTT.

V and J are TRBV7-2 and TRBJ1-4; 7 bases are a match to TRBD1. Germline V gene lookup returns CDR1 SGHTA and CDR2 FQGNSA. This CDR3 comprises 15 residues. V dropped 5 bases and J dropped 5; count of bases not matched to a gene: 8. CDR3 sequence reads: CASSDTGASNEKLFF. As DNA, the CDR3 is TGTGCCAGCAGCGACACAGGGGCTAGCAATGAAAAACTGTTTTTT.

This clone was seen only once. This chain joins TRBV5-8 and TRBJ2-5; a possible D gene is TRBD2 (6 bases). The DNA matches TRBJ2-7 better at its end, which makes the J call doubtful. The CDR3 has 14 residues. Germline-derived CDR1 and CDR2 are SGHTS and YDEGEE. The CDR3 DNA reads as TGTGCCAGCAGCTTGTACGGGAGCTCCTACGAGCAGTACTTC. This gives the protein CASSLYGSSYEQYF.

The V call is TRBV19, the J call TRBJ2-1, with 16 bases identical to TRBD2. From germline, CDR1 is LNHDA and CDR2 SQIVND (reference sequence). This CDR3 is built from 18 residues. V was clipped by 6 bases and J by 0 bases; unmatched bases: 5. The CDR3 sequence is CASRPGLAGGSSYNEQFF. The CDR3, as DNA: TGTGCCAGTAGACCGGGACTAGCGGGAGGGAGCTCCTACAATGAGCAGTTCTTC.

Only one count was recorded for this clone. The chain recombines TRBV6-6 with TRBJ1-4, with D possibly TRBD1 on 5 matching bases. Germline V gene sequence: CDR1 MNHNY, CDR2 SVGAGI (reference sequence). Trimming removed 4 bases at V and 7 bases at J, with 19 bases between. The CDR3 extends over 16 amino acids. The CDR3 loop reads CASSSLQGSVGEKLFF. Written as DNA, the CDR3 is TGTGCCAGCAGTTCCTTGCAGGGATCAGTGGGTGAAAAACTGTTTTTT.

The rearrangement links TRBV30 to TRBJ1-5; unclear D gene. Germline CDR1 GTSNPN, CDR2 SVGIG (reference sequence). The V gene lost 3 bases and the J gene lost 0 bases, with 6 bases spanning the gap. The CDR3 runs 13 residues. As DNA, the CDR3 is TGTGCCTGGAGCCGGGGTAGCAATCAGCCCCAGCATTTT. Protein sequence: CAWSRGSNQPQHF.

The CDR3, as DNA: TGTGCCAGCAGCTTAGGAGATTCCTATAATTCACCCCTCCACTTT. The encoded protein is CASSLGDSYNSPLHF. This chain links TRBV7-2 with TRBJ1-6, with D hard to call. The V gene lost 1 base and the J gene lost 1 base, with 5 bases spanning the gap. CDR3 length: 15 amino acids. The germline V gene encodes CDR1 SGHTA and CDR2 FQGNSA.

This clone showed up just a few times. The chain recombines TRBV6-6 with TRBJ2-7, with D unclear. V dropped 4 bases and J dropped 3 bases, with 7 bases sitting between them. This CDR3 has 12 amino acids. Germline CDR1 MNHNY, CDR2 SVGAGI (reference sequence). The CDR3 here is CASSSQDYEQYF. Here the CDR3 DNA reads TGTGCCAGCAGTTCACAAGACTACGAGCAGTACTTC.

This clone was detected once. The chain is built from TRBV19 and TRBJ2-5; TRBD1 matches 7 bases. Trimming cost V 11 bases and J 1 base; bases outside gene matches: 7. The CDR3 is 13 amino acids. Germline CDR1 is LNHDA and CDR2 is SQIVND (reference sequence). The CDR3 protein is CAAGSGGQETQYF. Here the CDR3 DNA reads TGTGCCGCTGGGTCAGGGGGCCAAGAGACCCAGTACTTC. The full variable domain, its missing parts supplied by reference TRBV19 and TRBJ2-5, is DGGITQSPKYLFRKEGQNVTLSCEQNLNHDAMYWYRQDPGQGLRLIYYSQIVNDFQKGDIAEGYSVSREKKESFPLTVTSAQKNPTAFYLCAAGSGGQETQYFGPGTRLLVL.

This chain uses TRBV2 with TRBJ2-7, with D possibly TRBD2 on 5 matching bases. The CDR3 is 15 amino acids. The V end was cut by 5 bases, the J end by 5 bases, with 19 bases between. Germline V gene data show CDR1 as SNHLY and CDR2 as FYNNEI. The CDR3 protein is CASSRPRDRYDEQYF. The CDR3 DNA follows: TGTGCCAGCAGTCGCCCTCGGGATCGATACGACGAGCAGTACTTC.

V is TRBV18 and J is TRBJ1-1; D remains unclear. V gave up 3 bases and J gave up 3 bases, with 14 bases separating them. Germline V lookup: CDR1 KGHSH, CDR2 LQKENI. The CDR3 spans 15 residues. The CDR3, as DNA: TGTGCCAGCTCACCCATCCCCGACACCTACACTGAAGCTTTCTTT. Protein sequence: CASSPIPDTYTEAFF.

The chain joins TRBV10-3 to TRBJ1-5, with D perhaps matching TRBD1 (6 bases). V lost 4 bases, J lost 4 bases, and 11 bases lay in between. The germline gives CDR1 ENHRY, CDR2 SYGVKD. The CDR3 length is 14 residues. The DNA of the CDR3 is TGTGCCATCAGTGCTCAGGGGCTTAATCAGCCCCAGCATTTT. Amino acid sequence: CAISAQGLNQPQHF.

With respect to this clone: The junction departs from germline at one end; a sequencing error may be responsible. V is TRBV6-1 and J is TRBJ2-2, with D possibly TRBD1 on 6 matching bases. Per germline, CDR1 MNHNS and CDR2 SASEGT. The CDR3 sequence is 15 residues long. CDR3 DNA sequence: TGTGCCAGCAGCCCCAGGGCTGTGGGGGCCGGGGAGCCGTTTTTT. Translation: CASSPRAVGAGEPFF.

The chain is built from TRBV7-9 and TRBJ2-6, with D possibly being TRBD1 (6 bases). The V and J ends lost 4 bases and 0 bases respectively, with 7 bases between them. Germline-derived CDR1 and CDR2 are SEHNR and FQNEAQ (reference sequence). This CDR3 is built from 15 residues. CDR3 coding DNA: TGTGCCAGCAGCTCAGGGGCCTCTGGGGCCAACGTCCTGACTTTC. It translates to CASSSGASGANVLTF. Complete variable domain (other parts from reference TRBV7-9 and TRBJ2-6): DTGVSQNPRHKITKRGQNVTFRCDPISEHNRLYWYRQTLGQGPEFLTYFQNEAQLEKSRLLSDRFSAERPKGSFSTLEIQRTEQGDSAMYLCASSSGASGANVLTFGAGSRLTVL.

V gene TRBV28 combines with J gene TRBJ1-2; a weak D match, TRBD1 (5 bases). With 5 bases removed from V and 5 bases from J, the gap between germline ends came to 12 bases. This CDR3 comprises 13 residues. CDR1 and CDR2 (germline): MDHEN, SYDVKM. CDR3 loop: CASSPADRYGYTF. CDR3 coding DNA: TGTGCCAGCAGTCCTGCAGACAGATATGGCTACACCTTC.

The chain uses TRBV7-9 and TRBJ2-5; 7 bases agree with TRBD1. Germline CDR1 is SEHNR and CDR2 is FQNEAQ (reference sequence). CDR3 length equals 15 residues. V dropped 2 bases and J dropped 2; count of bases not matched to a gene: 5. The CDR3 here is CASSLQGQPQETQYF. Here the CDR3 DNA reads TGTGCCAGCAGCTTACAGGGACAGCCACAAGAGACCCAGTACTTC.